The 14 T cell receptor beta chains below all came from one sample that was sequenced in a study of neurological immune-mediated disorders. TCRdb fed the 5' RACE reads into MiXCR, producing one record per CDR3 protein. The sample has some 70,000 distinct CDR3 sequences, nearly 3.5% seen once. The specimen sequenced was PBMCs. The receptors derive from a man aged 35 to 55 with multiple sclerosis.

This clonotype came up a few times. V and J are TRBV19 and TRBJ2-3; D is unresolved. Germline CDR1 reads LNHDA; CDR2 reads SQIVND (reference sequence). V shed 4 bases and J shed 1 base, with 9 bases lying between them. The CDR3 runs to 14 residues. The CDR3 coding sequence is TGTGCCAGTAGTACGAATGGTGGCACAGATACGCAGTATTTT. This gives the protein CASSTNGGTDTQYF.

This clonotype was seen ten or more times. CDR3 in amino acids: CASSLGGDTIYF. In nucleotides, the CDR3 is TGTGCCAGCAGTTTAGGGGGGGACACCATATATTTT. The chain has TRBV12-3 or TRBV12-4 and TRBJ1-3; TRBD1 is a possible D gene (5 bases). V lost 1 base and J 8 bases, leaving 6 bases between the germline ends. This CDR3 region has 12 residues.

On this clonotype itself: A read error may explain this, as a much larger clone is one base away. This chain links TRBV7-9 with TRBJ2-3; no clear D. The germline gives CDR1 SEHNR, CDR2 FQNEAQ (reference sequence). V lost 5 bases and J lost 2, with 14 bases in between. CDR3 length: 15 residues. The CDR3 DNA is TGTGCCAGCAGCCCGTGGACCCCACTCACAGATACGCAGTATTTT. This sequence encodes CASSPWTPLTDTQYF.

Turning to this clonotype: Germline and junction disagree at one end, which may indicate a read error. The rearrangement uses TRBV12-3 or TRBV12-4 and TRBJ1-2; D gene ambiguous. The CDR3 consists of 12 residues. The CDR3 nucleotides read TGTGACAGCATGTCCGGGCTCCTTGGCTACACCTTC. It is translated as CDSMSGLLGYTF.

The CDR3 DNA reads TGTGCCAGCAGTTACTCAGATGGGGGTACCTATGGCTACACCTTC. The encoded protein is CASSYSDGGTYGYTF. The J gene is TRBJ1-2, the V gene TRBV6-5; weak D call: TRBD1 (5 bases). Trimming cost V 0 bases and J 4 bases, with 12 bases left between them. Germline loops: CDR1 MNHEY, CDR2 SVGAGI. CDR3 size: 15 residues.

This clonotype was counted at least ten times. J is TRBJ1-2 and V is TRBV18, with TRBD1 matching over 8 bases. The germline V gene encodes CDR1 KGHSH and CDR2 LQKENI. CDR3 length: 15 residues. J lost 4 bases, V lost 3 bases, and 7 bases had no gene match. The CDR3 loop reads CASSPDREGLYGYTF. CDR3 DNA sequence: TGTGCCAGCTCACCGGACAGGGAGGGACTCTATGGCTACACCTTC.

This clonotype was counted ten times or more. The chain is built from TRBV18 and TRBJ2-5; no clear D. Germline V gene lookup returns CDR1 KGHSH and CDR2 LQKENI. V was clipped by 3 bases and J by 5 bases, with 13 bases between them. The CDR3 length is 14 residues. CDR3 DNA: TGTGCCAGCTCACCGGGCCCCCAGAGGGAGACCCAGTACTTC. Amino acid sequence: CASSPGPQRETQYF.

The sample holds many counts of this clonotype. This sequence joins TRBV15 and TRBJ2-3; D ambiguous. The V end was cut by 4 bases, the J end by 3 bases, with 17 bases between. CDR1 LNHNV and CDR2 YYDKDF come from the germline V gene (reference sequence). CDR3 length: 16 residues. CDR3 sequence (DNA): TGTGCCACCAGCACGACCCCTGGGGTCGTGACAGATACGCAGTATTTT. This encodes CATSTTPGVVTDTQYF.

The sample holds many counts of this clonotype. V usage is TRBV9 and J usage is TRBJ2-2; 11 positions match TRBD2. Germline V gene sequence: CDR1 SGDLS, CDR2 YYNGEE. Losses at the gene ends were 0 bases for V and 6 bases for J; bases not matched to a gene: 13. CDR3 size: 19 residues. The CDR3 loop reads CASSVGLAGGMGDAGELFF. The CDR3 DNA reads TGTGCCAGCAGCGTAGGGCTAGCGGGAGGAATGGGGGATGCCGGGGAGCTGTTTTTT.

The table lists this clonotype with many counts. The chain couples TRBV12-3 or TRBV12-4 to TRBJ2-1; tentative D call: TRBD2 (6 bases). The V gene lost 7 bases and the J gene lost 5 bases, with 12 bases spanning the gap. The CDR3 spans 13 residues. CDR3 region: CASKRGLHNEQFF. For the CDR3, the DNA is TGTGCCAGCAAGAGGGGACTGCACAATGAGCAGTTCTTC.

This clonotype was recorded many times. The chain employs TRBV18 and TRBJ2-5; a weak D match, TRBD1 (6 bases). V lost 3 bases to trimming and J lost 5 bases, with 13 bases between them. Looked up from germline, CDR1 is KGHSH and CDR2 is LQKENI. The CDR3 spans 14 residues. Written as DNA, the CDR3 is TGTGCCAGCTCACCTTTGGGGGCTAGCGAGACCCAGTACTTC. Its translation: CASSPLGASETQYF.

The sample holds many counts of this clonotype. This sequence joins TRBV12-3 or TRBV12-4 and TRBJ1-1, with D hard to call. CDR3 size: 14 residues. Trimming removed 5 bases at V and 0 bases at J, with 10 bases between. Written as DNA, the CDR3 is TGTGCCAGCAGTCGGACCGAGATGAACACTGAAGCTTTCTTT. It encodes CASSRTEMNTEAFF.

This clonotype was observed at least ten times. The rearrangement joins TRBV6-6 to TRBJ1-5; D gene ambiguous. The germline gives CDR1 MNHNY, CDR2 SVGAGI (reference sequence). The CDR3 covers 17 residues. Trimming removed 0 bases at V and 6 bases at J, with 18 bases between. The CDR3 region has the DNA TGTGCCAGCAGTTACTCCGCCGGAGAGGGAGCGGGTCAGCCCCAGCATTTT. This translates into CASSYSAGEGAGQPQHF.

This clonotype was picked up many times. This chain joins TRBV7-6 and TRBJ2-3, with D perhaps given as TRBD1 or TRBD2 (5 bases each). V dropped 3 bases and J dropped 1 base, with 11 bases sitting between them. The V gene's germline CDR1 is SGHVS and CDR2 FNYEAQ. The CDR3 loop spans 15 amino acids. CDR3 DNA sequence: TGTGCCAGCAGCTTGGGACCCCGGGGCACAGATACGCAGTATTTT. It codes for CASSLGPRGTDTQYF.